The 7 T cell receptor beta chains presented below share a single source sample, sequenced in a study of blood T cell repertoires in COVID-19. Measured with immunoSEQ multiplex PCR; TCRdb has only the in-frame clones, and not every one. The data contain about 59,000 clones, around 91% of them singletons. The sample was peripheral blood. All receptors derive from a human donor in a cohort sampled during active COVID-19.

The rearrangement links TRBV28 to TRBJ2-3; 9 positions agree with TRBD2. Germline V CDR1 and CDR2: MDHEN, SYDVKM. CDR3 size: 15 residues. Germline trimming cut 8 bases from V and 3 bases from J; bases unmatched to any gene: 9. This CDR3 is CASAGTSFGTDTQYF. The CDR3 DNA reads as TGTGCCAGCGCCGGGACTAGCTTCGGTACAGATACGCAGTATTTT. Drawing the rest from reference TRBV28 and TRBJ2-3, the complete variable domain is DVKVTQSSRYLVKRTGEKVFLECVQDMDHENMFWYRQDPGLGLRLIYFSYDVKMKEKGDIPEGYSVSREKKERFSLILESASTNQTSMYLCASAGTSFGTDTQYFGPGTRLTVL.

The chain joins TRBV4-1 to TRBJ2-1; perhaps TRBD2 as D (5 bases). V lost 3 bases and J lost 0, with 9 bases in between. Germline V CDR1 and CDR2: MGHRA, YSYEKL. The CDR3 is made up of 15 amino acids. The CDR3 region is CASSHLGSSYNEQFF. The CDR3 DNA reads as TGCGCCAGCAGCCACTTGGGGAGCTCCTACAATGAGCAGTTCTTC.

This CDR3 is CASSLSPVGRGLMETQYF. The CDR3 region has the DNA TGTGCCAGCAGTTTATCTCCCGTGGGCAGGGGCCTAATGGAGACCCAGTACTTC. V usage is TRBV27 and J usage is TRBJ2-5; maybe TRBD1 (6 bases). Germline CDR1 MNHEY, CDR2 SMNVEV (reference sequence). The CDR3 runs 18 residues. Trimming took 0 bases from V and 5 from J, leaving 22 bases between them.

This rearrangement joins TRBV27 to TRBJ2-3; D remains ambiguous. This CDR3 has 14 amino acids. V gave up 6 bases and J gave up 4 bases, with 14 bases separating them. CDR1 is MNHEY, CDR2 SMNVEV, per germline (reference sequence). In nucleotides, the CDR3 is TGTGCCAGCAGGAAAGCAGGTGGCCCAGATACGCAGTATTTT. Its protein is CASRKAGGPDTQYF.

The chain employs TRBV7-2 and TRBJ1-2, with TRBD1 matching 10 bases. The germline gives CDR1 SGHTA, CDR2 FQGNSA. V dropped 5 bases and J dropped 7; count of bases not matched to a gene: 4. The CDR3 is 13 residues long. The CDR3 DNA is TGTGCCAGCAGCCCGGGACAGGGGCCTGGCTACACCTTC. It translates to CASSPGQGPGYTF. The full variable domain, with the rest looked up from reference TRBV7-2 and TRBJ1-2, is GAGVSQSPSNKVTEKGKDVELRCDPISGHTALYWYRQSLGQGLEFLIYFQGNSAPDKSGLPSDRFSAERTGGSVSTLTIQRTQQEDSAVYLCASSPGQGPGYTFGSGTRLTVV.

This sequence joins TRBV15 and TRBJ1-2; 7 bases line up with TRBD1. Trimming cost V 4 bases and J 3 bases; bases outside gene matches: 14. The CDR3 covers 17 residues. Germline-derived CDR1 and CDR2 are LNHNV and YYDKDF (reference sequence). The CDR3 DNA reads as TGTGCCACCAGCAAAAAATTCGGACAGGCTCGGTACTATGGCTACACCTTC. It codes for CATSKKFGQARYYGYTF. Based on the CDR3 plus reference TRBV15 and TRBJ1-2, the full variable domain is DAMVIQNPRYQVTQFGKPVTLSCSQTLNHNVMYWYQQKSSQAPKLLFHYYDKDFNNEADTPDNFQSRRPNTSFCFLDIRSPGLGDTAMYLCATSKKFGQARYYGYTFGSGTRLTVV.

This clone was found a few times. The rearrangement uses TRBV9 and TRBJ2-7; 10 bases line up with TRBD2. Per germline, CDR1 SGDLS and CDR2 YYNGEE. J gave up 2 bases and V 4 bases, and 6 bases lay outside the gene matches. The CDR3 sequence is 15 residues long. CDR3 residues: CASSFGLAEPYEQYF. The DNA for the CDR3 is TGTGCCAGCAGCTTCGGACTAGCGGAACCCTACGAGCAGTACTTC.